These 21 T cell receptor beta chains were sequenced from one sample in a study of identical twins. MiXCR, applied by TCRdb to the 5' RACE reads, yields one record per CDR3 protein. The sample holds about 890,000 distinct CDR3 sequences; around an eighth are singletons and the top ten take under 2%. These data are also associated with another study on yellow fever vaccine responses in identical twins.

The sequencing sample was made of PBMCs. These receptors all stem from a woman between 18 and 29 years old in good health.

The chain is built from TRBV20-1 and TRBJ2-5; D remains ambiguous. CDR3 length: 12 residues. The V and J ends lost 2 bases and 2 bases respectively, with 6 bases between them. The germline V gene encodes CDR1 DFQATT and CDR2 SNEGSKA (reference sequence). The CDR3 region is CSARLGQETQYF. The DNA of the CDR3 is TGCAGTGCTAGACTAGGACAAGAGACCCAGTACTTC.

This clonotype was seen a few times. V gene TRBV4-1 combines with J gene TRBJ1-4; 8 bases map to TRBD1. This CDR3 has 16 amino acids. Germline assignment: CDR1 MGHRA and CDR2 YSYEKL. Germline trimming cut 0 bases from V and 7 bases from J; bases unmatched to any gene: 7. CDR3 protein: CASSQETGQGGEKLFF. CDR3 nucleotides: TGCGCCAGCAGCCAAGAAACAGGACAGGGTGGTGAAAAACTGTTTTTT.

This clonotype was seen repeatedly, ten times or more. V gene TRBV12-3 or TRBV12-4 combines with J gene TRBJ2-5; D gene uncertain. The CDR3 contains 13 residues. Trimming took 1 base from V and 5 from J, leaving 8 bases between them. The CDR3 DNA is TGTGCCAGCAGTTTAGGGGGTGCGGAGACCCAGTACTTC. Amino acid sequence: CASSLGGAETQYF.

This clonotype has just a few counts. The rearrangement joins TRBV5-1 to TRBJ2-7; D possibly uses TRBD1 or TRBD2 (5 bases each). From germline, CDR1 is SGHRS and CDR2 YFSETQ. The CDR3 covers 14 residues. Trimming stripped 4 bases from V and 3 bases from J, with 14 bases between. The CDR3 nucleotides read TGCGCCAGCAGCCTACGGGACGGAGTCTACGAGCAGTACTTC. It codes for CASSLRDGVYEQYF. The variable domain in full, with the rest retrieved from reference TRBV5-1 and TRBJ2-7, is KAGVTQTPRYLIKTRGQQVTLSCSPISGHRSVSWYQQTPGQGLQFLFEYFSETQRNKGNFPGRFSGRQFSNSRSEMNVSTLELGDSALYLCASSLRDGVYEQYFGPGTRLTVT.

This chain connects TRBV10-3 to TRBJ2-1; unclear D gene. Germline loops: CDR1 ENHRY, CDR2 SYGVKD. V dropped 2 bases and J dropped 9 bases, with 11 bases sitting between them. This CDR3 is built from 13 residues. CDR3 in amino acids: CAISETHPGEQFF. The CDR3, as DNA: TGTGCCATCAGTGAGACTCACCCTGGTGAGCAGTTCTTC.

This chain connects TRBV2 to TRBJ2-2; D possibly corresponds to TRBD1 (6 bases). This CDR3 has 15 amino acids. V lost 5 bases and J 0 bases, leaving 10 bases between the germline ends. The V gene's germline CDR1 is SNHLY and CDR2 FYNNEI. In DNA, the CDR3 is TGTGCCAGCAGTATAAACAGGGCGAACACCGGGGAGCTGTTTTTT. Translated: CASSINRANTGELFF.

The chain recombines TRBV10-2 with TRBJ2-7; D remains unclear. The CDR3 has 8 amino acids. Looked up from germline, CDR1 is WSHSY and CDR2 is SAAADI. Between the trimmed V and J ends, which lost 11 bases and 7 bases, there was a span of 6 bases. The CDR3 loop reads CASREQYF. The CDR3 coding sequence is TGCGCCTCGCGTGAGCAGTACTTC.

This clonotype was detected a few times. The chain employs TRBV10-3 and TRBJ2-2; weak D call: TRBD1 (6 bases). CDR1 ENHRY and CDR2 SYGVKD come from the germline V gene. The CDR3 spans 13 residues. With 6 bases removed from V and 5 bases from J, the gap between germline ends came to 10 bases. The CDR3 loop reads CAIRPDRTGELFF. CDR3 sequence (DNA): TGTGCCATCAGACCGGACAGAACCGGGGAGCTGTTTTTT.

This clonotype has more than one count but fewer than ten. The chain carries TRBV11-1 and TRBJ2-1; possible D gene TRBD2, 6 bases. There are 19 residues in the CDR3. Germline CDR1 SGHAT, CDR2 FQDESV (reference sequence). Trimming cost V 0 bases and J 6 bases, with 24 bases left between them. As DNA, the CDR3 is TGTGCCAGCAGCTTAGCGCCGGGACTCTCCCGTTTCGGGTCCAATGAGCAGTTCTTC. Translating gives CASSLAPGLSRFGSNEQFF.

Only a few counts were recorded for this clonotype. The chain carries TRBV10-3 and TRBJ2-5; perhaps TRBD1 as D (6 bases). With 4 bases removed from V and 1 base from J, the gap between germline ends came to 13 bases. CDR3 length: 15 residues. CDR1 ENHRY and CDR2 SYGVKD come from the germline V gene. The CDR3 DNA reads TGTGCCATCAGTGTAGCACAGGGATTCCAAGAGACCCAGTACTTC. This sequence encodes CAISVAQGFQETQYF.

Many counts were recorded for this clonotype. This chain joins TRBV12-3 or TRBV12-4 and TRBJ1-4; the match to TRBD1 covers 7 bases. Trimming removed 6 bases from V and 3 bases from J; junction bases left unmatched: 4. The CDR3 runs 14 residues. The CDR3: CASSRTGPNEKLFF. The CDR3 DNA follows: TGTGCCAGCAGCCGGACAGGCCCTAATGAAAAACTGTTTTTT.

V gene TRBV29-1 combines with J gene TRBJ2-2, with D possibly TRBD2 on 5 matching bases. Trimming left V 6 bases short and J 5 bases short, with 22 bases between. Germline lookup yields CDR1 SQVTM and CDR2 ANQGSEA. The CDR3 length is 16 residues. The CDR3 here is CSVTIPSGRQTGELFF. CDR3 bases: TGCAGCGTAACAATACCGAGCGGCAGGCAGACCGGGGAGCTGTTTTTT.

This clonotype was recorded a few times. The chain uses TRBV28 and TRBJ2-5; 7 nucleotides align to TRBD1. J lost 4 bases, V lost 6 bases, and 14 bases had no gene match. CDR3 length equals 16 residues. The germline V gene has CDR1 MDHEN and CDR2 SYDVKM. The CDR3 coding sequence is TGTGCCAGCAGCCTGCCCCGGACAGGTCCGGGAGAGACCCAGTACTTC. Its translation: CASSLPRTGPGETQYF.

The J gene is TRBJ2-5, the V gene TRBV29-1; D remains unclear. The ends were cut back, 7 bases at V and 7 bases at J, with 16 bases in the middle. The CDR3 contains 12 residues. Germline V gives CDR1 SQVTM, CDR2 ANQGSEA. The CDR3 spells CSAGREWGTQYF. The DNA of the CDR3 is TGCAGCGCCGGGCGCGAGTGGGGGACCCAGTACTTC.

The chain employs TRBV7-9 and TRBJ2-4; no clear D gene. The CDR3 sequence is 17 residues long. Germline CDR1 SEHNR, CDR2 FQNEAQ (reference sequence). Trimming took 3 bases from V and 4 from J, leaving 19 bases between them. DNA for the CDR3: TGTGCCAGCAGCTTCGTTGTTCAGTCCGGACCAAAAAACATTCAGTACTTC. Translation: CASSFVVQSGPKNIQYF.

A few counts support this clonotype. This chain joins TRBV6-5 and TRBJ1-5, with 8 bases aligning to TRBD1. The CDR3 is 17 residues long. Trimming cost V 4 bases and J 3 bases; bases outside gene matches: 11. Germline values: CDR1 MNHEY, CDR2 SVGAGI. CDR3 region: CASSSEAGTGYNQPQHF. In DNA form, the CDR3 reads TGTGCCAGCAGTTCGGAGGCCGGGACAGGATACAATCAGCCCCAGCATTTT.

This clonotype showed up just a few times. The V and J genes are TRBV5-5 and TRBJ2-1, with TRBD1 matching 7 bases. This CDR3 has 15 amino acids. The trim removed 0 bases at V and 4 bases at J, leaving 4 bases unmatched. CDR1 is SGHKS, CDR2 YYEKEE, per germline (reference sequence). This CDR3 is CASSLEGAMYNEQFF. The CDR3 nucleotides are TGTGCCAGCAGCTTGGAGGGGGCGATGTACAATGAGCAGTTCTTC.

This clonotype was counted ten times or more. The V and J genes are TRBV5-1 and TRBJ1-2; a possible D gene is TRBD1 (5 bases). V was cut by 0 bases and J by 2 bases, with 8 bases left in between. The CDR3 has 14 amino acids. CDR1 and CDR2 (germline): SGHRS, YFSETQ. The CDR3 nucleotides read TGCGCCAGCAGCTTGGACAGGATGAACTATGGCTACACCTTC. It translates to CASSLDRMNYGYTF.

The chain uses TRBV11-2 and TRBJ2-3; no reliable D call. Germline V CDR1 and CDR2: SGHAT, FQNNGV. V lost 5 bases and J lost 2, with 8 bases in between. The CDR3 is 13 residues long. CDR3 residues: CASSHPITDTQYF. In DNA form, the CDR3 reads TGTGCCAGCAGCCACCCGATCACAGATACGCAGTATTTT.

This clonotype was recorded a few times. The CDR3 DNA follows: TGTGCCAGCAGCCCTCCCGAAGGTGGCGGGGAGCTGTTTTTT. It specifies CASSPPEGGGELFF. V usage is TRBV7-9 and J usage is TRBJ2-2; D unclear. The CDR3 runs to 14 residues. Trimming stripped 5 bases from V and 7 bases from J, with 14 bases between. The germline gives CDR1 SEHNR, CDR2 FQNEAQ (reference sequence).

The chain is built from TRBV7-9 and TRBJ2-7; 8 nucleotides line up with TRBD1. This CDR3 is 14 amino acids long. J was trimmed by 2 bases and V by 5 bases; bases with no gene match: 5. Germline V gene data show CDR1 as SEHNR and CDR2 as FQNEAQ (reference sequence). The CDR3 nucleotides read TGTGCCAGCAGCCCACCGACAGGGGCCTACGAGCAGTACGTC. The encoded protein is CASSPPTGAYEQYV.